This passage covers 10 T cell receptor beta chains from one sample sequenced in a study of blood T cell repertoires in COVID-19. Only in-frame clones appear in the TCRdb table, and some are missing; sequencing was by immunoSEQ multiplex PCR. The sample records 300,000 to 350,000 clones, about 86% being singletons. Sample: PBMCs or T cells enriched from blood (not recorded which). The origin of the receptors is a woman in her 40s with acute COVID-19.

The rearrangement links TRBV12-3 or TRBV12-4 to TRBJ1-1; D is unclear. The CDR3 is made up of 13 amino acids. V shed 5 bases and J shed 0 bases, with 7 bases lying between them. This CDR3 is CASSGLMNTEAFF. CDR3 in DNA: TGTGCCAGCAGTGGCCTCATGAACACTGAAGCTTTCTTT.

Ten or more counts support this clone. Other DNA sequences from this sample encode an identical CDR3 as well. The J gene is TRBJ2-3, the V gene TRBV7-6; 8 bases match TRBD2. The CDR3 consists of 16 residues. V lost 1 base, J lost 3 bases, and 6 bases stayed unmatched. CDR1 is SGHVS and CDR2 is FNYEAQ in the germline V gene. The CDR3 reads CASSLVAGGVTDTQYF. The CDR3, as DNA: TGTGCCAGCAGCTTAGTCGCGGGGGGTGTGACAGATACGCAGTATTTT.

This sequence joins TRBV6-4 and TRBJ2-1; the match to TRBD2 covers 8 bases. The junction had 16 bases not matched to a gene; V was cut back by 5 bases and J by 4 bases. The CDR3 has 18 residues. The germline V gene encodes CDR1 MRHNA and CDR2 SNTAGT. The CDR3 DNA reads as TGTGCCAGCAGTCCACAATCAATCCGGGGGGGAATTTACAATGAGCAGTTCTTC. It is translated as CASSPQSIRGGIYNEQFF.

This clone has only a few counts. The rearrangement joins TRBV10-3 to TRBJ1-5; TRBD1 aligns across 7 bases. V shed 6 bases and J 5 bases; nucleotides not matched to a gene: 10. Germline V gives CDR1 ENHRY, CDR2 SYGVKD. The CDR3 is 15 residues long. CDR3 DNA sequence: TGTGCCATCAGCGCTCTTGGAGGGGGCGATCAGCCCCAGCATTTT. It specifies CAISALGGGDQPQHF.

The chain links TRBV19 to TRBJ2-1, with 7 bases that match TRBD1. V lost 10 bases to trimming and J lost 3 bases; unmatched junction nucleotides: 6. The CDR3 covers 13 residues. Germline V gives CDR1 LNHDA, CDR2 SQIVND (reference sequence). Here the CDR3 reads CATRDSFYNEQFF. CDR3 nucleotides: TGTGCCACCCGGGACAGCTTCTACAATGAGCAGTTCTTC.

The chain's CDR3 is CASSIRPGSSSYEQYF. Here the CDR3 DNA reads TGTGCCAGTAGTATACGTCCAGGGTCGAGCTCCTACGAGCAGTACTTC. V gene TRBV19 combines with J gene TRBJ2-7, with D possibly matching TRBD1 (5 bases). The germline V gene has CDR1 LNHDA and CDR2 SQIVND (reference sequence). CDR3 length: 16 residues. Trimming removed 2 bases from V and 0 bases from J, with 14 bases in between.

The chain joins TRBV28 to TRBJ2-7; TRBD1 might be the D (5 bases). Per the germline V gene, CDR1 is MDHEN and CDR2 is SYDVKM. This CDR3 has 12 amino acids. CDR3 residues: CAIQEPPYEQYF. Written as DNA, the CDR3 is TGTGCGATACAGGAACCCCCCTACGAGCAGTACTTC.

The chain couples TRBV7-8 to TRBJ2-1; possible D gene TRBD1, 6 bases. The CDR3 is made up of 18 amino acids. Trimming took 0 bases from V and 2 from J, leaving 17 bases between them. CDR1 SGHVS and CDR2 FQNEAQ come from the germline V gene. The CDR3 protein is CASSLAPGQTITYNEQFF. Here the CDR3 DNA reads TGTGCCAGCAGCTTAGCCCCAGGACAGACTATTACCTACAATGAGCAGTTCTTC.

This chain joins TRBV25-1 and TRBJ1-2, with 7 positions matching TRBD1. J lost 0 bases, V lost 6 bases, and 4 bases had no gene match. Germline-derived CDR1 and CDR2 are MGHDK and SYGVNS. The CDR3 extends over 14 amino acids. CDR3 protein: CASSRQGPNYGYTF. The CDR3 DNA reads TGTGCCAGCAGCAGACAGGGACCTAACTATGGCTACACCTTC.

CDR3 DNA sequence: TGTGCCACCAGGCCAGGGACAGAGAACACCGGGGAGCTGTTTTTT. Its translation: CATRPGTENTGELFF. The rearrangement uses TRBV24-1 and TRBJ2-2; the match to TRBD1 covers 7 bases. The germline gives CDR1 KGHDR, CDR2 SFDVKD. The V gene end was trimmed by 7 bases and the J gene end by 1 base; junction bases not matched to a gene: 5. The CDR3 extends over 15 amino acids.